This T cell receptor (beta chain) was identified during a study of T cells in Graves' hyperthyroidism and ophthalmopathy. The study, taken as a whole, reports: The model predicted ophthalmopathy a median around six months before onset. Ophthalmopathy was separated from stable hyperthyroidism by a 13 V-J model.

In this sample, this clonotype turned up a few times. Its antigen remains unidentified. TCR beta CDR3 regions were amplified from RNA. During a first-round RT-PCR of the TCR CDR3, the HTBI primer set was used. TCRdb re-called the multiplex PCR reads through MiXCR, storing one row per CDR3 protein. Of around 300,000 distinct CDR3 sequences in the sample, approximately 15% were seen once. Criteria for exclusion of patients were uncontrolled infection, other autoimmune disease, pregnancy or lactation. The CDR3 is 15 amino acids. V was cut by 1 base and J by 3 bases, with 12 bases left in between. Germline V gene lookup returns CDR1 MGHRA and CDR2 YSYEKL.

The material sequenced was blood. The rearrangement joins TRBV4-1 to TRBJ2-5; maybe TRBD1 (5 bases). This clonotype was sampled from a woman aged 40-49 years with Graves' hyperthyroidism. The CDR3, as DNA: TGCGCCAGCAGCCAAGGACAGTTTTTGGAAGAGACCCAGTACTTC. This codes for CASSQGQFLEETQYF.